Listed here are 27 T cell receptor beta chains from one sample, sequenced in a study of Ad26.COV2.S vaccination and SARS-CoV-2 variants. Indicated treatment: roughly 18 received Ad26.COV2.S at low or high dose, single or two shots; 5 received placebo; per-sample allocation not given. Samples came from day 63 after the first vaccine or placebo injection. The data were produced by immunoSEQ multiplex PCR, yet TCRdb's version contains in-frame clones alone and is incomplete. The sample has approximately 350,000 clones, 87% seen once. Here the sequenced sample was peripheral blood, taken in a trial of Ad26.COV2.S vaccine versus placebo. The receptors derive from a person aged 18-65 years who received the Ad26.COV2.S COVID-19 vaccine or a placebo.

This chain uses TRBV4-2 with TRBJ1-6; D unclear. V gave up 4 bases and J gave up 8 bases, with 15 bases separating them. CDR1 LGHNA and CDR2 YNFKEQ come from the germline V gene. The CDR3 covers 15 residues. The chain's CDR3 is CASSPSRTADSPLHF. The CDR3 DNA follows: TGTGCCAGCAGCCCAAGTAGAACCGCCGATTCACCCCTCCACTTT.

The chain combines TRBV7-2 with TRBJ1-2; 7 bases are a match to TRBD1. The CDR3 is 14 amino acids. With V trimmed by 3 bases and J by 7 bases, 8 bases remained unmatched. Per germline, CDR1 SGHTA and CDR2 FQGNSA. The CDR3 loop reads CASSLYRGYSGYTF. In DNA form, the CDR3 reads TGTGCCAGCAGCTTGTACAGGGGATACAGTGGCTACACCTTC.

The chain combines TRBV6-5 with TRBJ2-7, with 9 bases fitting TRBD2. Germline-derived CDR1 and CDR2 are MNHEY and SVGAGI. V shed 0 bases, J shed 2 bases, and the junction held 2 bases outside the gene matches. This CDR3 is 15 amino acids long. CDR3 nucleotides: TGTGCCAGCAGTTACTCGTCTAGCGGGACCTACGAGCAGTACTTC. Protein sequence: CASSYSSSGTYEQYF.

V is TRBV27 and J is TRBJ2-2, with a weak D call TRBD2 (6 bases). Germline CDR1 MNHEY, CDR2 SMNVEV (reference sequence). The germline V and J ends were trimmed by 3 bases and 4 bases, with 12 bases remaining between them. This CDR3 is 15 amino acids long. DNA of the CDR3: TGTGCCAGCAGTTTTGTAGCGGCTGCCACCGGGGAGCTGTTTTTT. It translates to CASSFVAAATGELFF.

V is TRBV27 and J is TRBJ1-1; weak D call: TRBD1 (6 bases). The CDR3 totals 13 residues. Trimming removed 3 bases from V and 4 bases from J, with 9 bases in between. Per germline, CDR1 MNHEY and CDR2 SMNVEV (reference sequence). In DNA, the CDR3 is TGTGCCAGCAGTTTCGGAGGGGGCACTGAAGCTTTCTTT. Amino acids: CASSFGGGTEAFF.

The CDR3 nucleotides are TGTGCCAGCAGTGGACTCTCCTACAATGAGCAGTTCTTC. Amino acids: CASSGLSYNEQFF. This rearrangement joins TRBV2 to TRBJ2-1; D remains ambiguous. Germline CDR1 and CDR2: SNHLY and FYNNEI. This CDR3 has 13 amino acids. Trimming took off 4 bases at V and 0 bases at J, with 4 bases between the two ends.

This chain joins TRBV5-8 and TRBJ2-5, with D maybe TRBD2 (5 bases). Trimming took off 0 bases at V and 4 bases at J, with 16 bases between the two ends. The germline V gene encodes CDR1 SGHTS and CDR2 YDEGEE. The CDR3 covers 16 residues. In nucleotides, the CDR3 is TGTGCCAGCAGCTTGGATCCGGACTTAGGCCCAGAGACCCAGTACTTC. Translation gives CASSLDPDLGPETQYF.

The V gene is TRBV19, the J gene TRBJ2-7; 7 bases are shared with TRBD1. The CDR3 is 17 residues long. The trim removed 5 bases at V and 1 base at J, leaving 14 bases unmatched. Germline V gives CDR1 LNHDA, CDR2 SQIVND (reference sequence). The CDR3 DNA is TGTGCCAGTAGTCCCCGGGACAGCCGTTTACTTTCCTACGAGCAGTACTTC. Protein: CASSPRDSRLLSYEQYF.

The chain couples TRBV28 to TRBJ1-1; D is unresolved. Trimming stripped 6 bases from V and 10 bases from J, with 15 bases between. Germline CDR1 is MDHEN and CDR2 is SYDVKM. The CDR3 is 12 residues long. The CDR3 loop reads CASSIIGRRAFF. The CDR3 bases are TGTGCCAGCAGCATCATCGGACGGCGAGCTTTCTTT.

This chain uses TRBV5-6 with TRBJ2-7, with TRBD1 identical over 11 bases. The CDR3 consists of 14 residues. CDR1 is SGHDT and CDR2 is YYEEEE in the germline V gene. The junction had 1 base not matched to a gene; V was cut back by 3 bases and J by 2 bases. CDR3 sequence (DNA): TGTGCCAGCAGCTGGGGACAGGGGGCCTACGAGCAGTACTTC. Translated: CASSWGQGAYEQYF.

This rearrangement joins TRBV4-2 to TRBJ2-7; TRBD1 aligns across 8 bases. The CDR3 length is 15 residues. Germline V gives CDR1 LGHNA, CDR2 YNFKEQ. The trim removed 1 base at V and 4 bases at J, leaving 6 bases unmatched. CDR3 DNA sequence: TGTGCCAGCAGCCAAGCCGGGACAGGACAATACGAGCAGTACTTC. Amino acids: CASSQAGTGQYEQYF.

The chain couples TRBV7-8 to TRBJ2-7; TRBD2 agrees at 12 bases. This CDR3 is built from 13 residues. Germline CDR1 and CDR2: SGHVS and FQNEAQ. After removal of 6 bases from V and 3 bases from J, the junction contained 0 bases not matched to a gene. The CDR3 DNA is TGTGCCAGCAGGACTAGCGGGAGCTACGAGCAGTACTTC. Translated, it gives CASRTSGSYEQYF.

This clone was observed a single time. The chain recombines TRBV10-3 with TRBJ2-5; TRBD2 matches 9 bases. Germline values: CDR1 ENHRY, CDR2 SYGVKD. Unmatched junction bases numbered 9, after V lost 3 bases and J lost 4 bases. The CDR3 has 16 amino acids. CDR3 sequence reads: CAISDASGVPPETQYF. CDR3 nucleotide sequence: TGTGCCATCAGTGATGCTAGCGGGGTCCCTCCAGAGACCCAGTACTTC.

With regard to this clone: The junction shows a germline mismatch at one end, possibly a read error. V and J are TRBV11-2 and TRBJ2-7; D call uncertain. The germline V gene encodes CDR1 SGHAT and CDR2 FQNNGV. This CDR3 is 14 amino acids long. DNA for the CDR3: TGTGCCAGCAGCTTTGGCATGCGGACCGACAAGATGGCTTTC. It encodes CASSFGMRTDKMAF.

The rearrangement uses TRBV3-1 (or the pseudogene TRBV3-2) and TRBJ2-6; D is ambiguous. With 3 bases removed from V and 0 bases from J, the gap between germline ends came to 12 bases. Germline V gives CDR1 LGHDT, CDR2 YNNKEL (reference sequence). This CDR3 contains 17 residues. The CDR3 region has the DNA TGTGCCAGCAGCCATATATTCGAAAGCTCTGGGGCCAACGTCCTGACTTTC. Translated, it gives CASSHIFESSGANVLTF.

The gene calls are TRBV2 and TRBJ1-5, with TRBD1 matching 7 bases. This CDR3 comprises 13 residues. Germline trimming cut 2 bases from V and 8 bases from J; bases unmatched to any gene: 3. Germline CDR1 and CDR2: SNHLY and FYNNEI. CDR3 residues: CASSEPGGEPQHF. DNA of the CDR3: TGTGCCAGCAGTGAACCAGGGGGTGAGCCCCAGCATTTT.

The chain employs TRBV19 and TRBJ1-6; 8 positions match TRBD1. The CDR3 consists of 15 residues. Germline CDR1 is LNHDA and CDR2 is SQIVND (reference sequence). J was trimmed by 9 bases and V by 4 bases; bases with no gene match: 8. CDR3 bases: TGTGCCAGTAGTACGCAAGCAGGGGGCATTTCACCCCTCCACTTT. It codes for CASSTQAGGISPLHF.

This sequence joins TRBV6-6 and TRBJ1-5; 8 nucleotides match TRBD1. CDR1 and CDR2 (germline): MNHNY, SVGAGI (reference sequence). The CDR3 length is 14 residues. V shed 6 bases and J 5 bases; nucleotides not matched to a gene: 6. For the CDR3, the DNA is TGTGCCAGCAGAAACGGACAGGGAGATCAGCCCCAGCATTTT. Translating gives CASRNGQGDQPQHF.

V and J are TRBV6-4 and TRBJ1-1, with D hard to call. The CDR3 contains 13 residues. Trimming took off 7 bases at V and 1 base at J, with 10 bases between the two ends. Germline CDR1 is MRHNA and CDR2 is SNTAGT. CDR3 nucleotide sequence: TGTGCCAGCAAGTCAAAGGAGAACACTGAAGCTTTCTTT. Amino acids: CASKSKENTEAFF.

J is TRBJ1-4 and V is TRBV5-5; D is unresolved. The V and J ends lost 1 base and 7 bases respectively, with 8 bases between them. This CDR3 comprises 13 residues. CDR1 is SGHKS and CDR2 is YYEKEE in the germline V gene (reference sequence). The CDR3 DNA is TGTGCCAGCAGCTTGTTTAGCGGTGAAAAACTGTTTTTT. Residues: CASSLFSGEKLFF. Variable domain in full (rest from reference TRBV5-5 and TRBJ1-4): DAGVTQSPTHLIKTRGQQVTLRCSPISGHKSVSWYQQVLGQGPQFIFQYYEKEERGRGNFPDRFSARQFPNYSSELNVNALLLGDSALYLCASSLFSGEKLFFGSGTQLSVL.

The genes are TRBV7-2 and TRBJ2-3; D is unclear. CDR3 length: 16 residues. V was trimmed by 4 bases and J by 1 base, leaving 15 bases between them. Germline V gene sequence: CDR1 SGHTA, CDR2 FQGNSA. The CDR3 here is CASSYLDPGGTDTQYF. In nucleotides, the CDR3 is TGTGCCAGCAGCTACCTCGACCCCGGTGGCACAGATACGCAGTATTTT.

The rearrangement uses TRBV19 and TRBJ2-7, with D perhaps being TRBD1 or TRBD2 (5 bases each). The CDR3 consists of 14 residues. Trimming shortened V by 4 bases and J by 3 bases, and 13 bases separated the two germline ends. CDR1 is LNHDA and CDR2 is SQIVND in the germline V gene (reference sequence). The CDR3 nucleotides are TGTGCCAGTAGTAATATAGGGGACGGCTACGAGCAGTACTTC. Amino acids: CASSNIGDGYEQYF.

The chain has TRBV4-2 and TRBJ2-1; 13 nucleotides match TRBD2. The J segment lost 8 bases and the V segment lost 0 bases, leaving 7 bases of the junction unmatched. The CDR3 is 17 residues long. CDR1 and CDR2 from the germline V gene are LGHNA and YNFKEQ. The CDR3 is CASSQEPPGLAGYEQFF. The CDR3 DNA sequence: TGTGCCAGCAGCCAAGAACCTCCGGGACTAGCGGGGTATGAGCAGTTCTTC.

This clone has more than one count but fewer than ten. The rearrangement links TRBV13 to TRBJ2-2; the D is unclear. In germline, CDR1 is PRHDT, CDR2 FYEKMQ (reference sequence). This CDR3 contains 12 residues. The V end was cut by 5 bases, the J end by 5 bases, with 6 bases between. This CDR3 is CASSPSTGELFF. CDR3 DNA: TGTGCCAGCAGCCCTTCTACCGGGGAGCTGTTTTTT. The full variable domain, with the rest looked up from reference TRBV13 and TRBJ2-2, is AAGVIQSPRHLIKEKRETATLKCYPIPRHDTVYWYQQGPGQDPQFLISFYEKMQSDKGSIPDRFSAQQFSDYHSELNMSSLELGDSALYFCASSPSTGELFFGEGSRLTVL.

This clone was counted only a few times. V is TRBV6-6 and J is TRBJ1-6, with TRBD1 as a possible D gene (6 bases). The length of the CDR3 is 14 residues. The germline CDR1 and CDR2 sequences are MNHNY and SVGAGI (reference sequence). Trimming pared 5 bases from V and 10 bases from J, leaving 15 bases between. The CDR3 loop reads CASSVQGTGSPLHF. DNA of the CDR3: TGTGCCAGCAGTGTCCAGGGGACCGGGTCACCCCTCCACTTT.

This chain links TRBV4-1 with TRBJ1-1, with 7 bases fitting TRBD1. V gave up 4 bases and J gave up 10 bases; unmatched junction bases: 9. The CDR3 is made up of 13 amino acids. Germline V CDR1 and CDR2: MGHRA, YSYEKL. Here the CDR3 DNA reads TGCGCCAGCAGCCCCCGGGACAGTCTTGGAGCTTTCTTT. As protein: CASSPRDSLGAFF.

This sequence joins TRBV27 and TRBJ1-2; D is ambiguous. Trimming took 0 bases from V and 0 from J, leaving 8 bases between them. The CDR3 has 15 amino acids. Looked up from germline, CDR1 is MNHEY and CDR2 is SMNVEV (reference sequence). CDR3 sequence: CASSLSPGPNYGYTF. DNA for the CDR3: TGTGCCAGCAGTTTATCGCCAGGACCTAACTATGGCTACACCTTC.